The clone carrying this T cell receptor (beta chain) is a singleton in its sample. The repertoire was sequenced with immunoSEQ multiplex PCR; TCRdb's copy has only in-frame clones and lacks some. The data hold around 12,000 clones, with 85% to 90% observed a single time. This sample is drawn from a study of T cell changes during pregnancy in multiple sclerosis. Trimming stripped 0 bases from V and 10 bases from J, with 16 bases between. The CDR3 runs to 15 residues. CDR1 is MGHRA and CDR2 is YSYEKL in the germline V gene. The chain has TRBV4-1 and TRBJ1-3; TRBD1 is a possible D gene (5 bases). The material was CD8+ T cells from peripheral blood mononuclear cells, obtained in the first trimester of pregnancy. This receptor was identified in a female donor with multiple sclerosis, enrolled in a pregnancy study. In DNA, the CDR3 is TGCGCCAGCAGCCAAGAGGAGTCGGACACCATGACCATATATTTT. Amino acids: CASSQEESDTMTIYF.